This TCR beta chain came from a study of identical twins. Study observations and caveats: Excess low generation probability was seen in twin-shared out-of-frame alpha sequences. With abundant cord blood beta clonotypes, insertions were fewer; memory repertoires showed no such pattern.

As to this clonotype: Its antigen is not identified.

No donor was unhealthy or non-Caucasian. One entry per CDR3 protein, called by TCRdb with MiXCR from the 5' RACE reads. The repertoire holds about 790,000 distinct CDR3 sequences, approximately 18% seen once, with under 15% in the top ten. The V end was cut by 2 bases, the J end by 5 bases, with 22 bases between. The CDR3 spans 17 residues. Per germline, CDR1 SGHRS and CDR2 YFSETQ. This sample was also put to use in a study of T cells expressing NK-cell markers.

The chain links TRBV5-1 to TRBJ2-5; D is possibly TRBD1 (5 bases). Source material: PBMCs. The clonotype was recovered from a woman aged 18-29 years in good health. The CDR3 reads CASSFTIVSDRRETQYF. Here the CDR3 DNA reads TGCGCCAGCAGCTTTACTATAGTCAGCGACAGACGGGAGACCCAGTACTTC.